This T cell receptor beta chain was documented in a study of T cells in Graves' hyperthyroidism and ophthalmopathy. RNA transcripts gave rise to amplified TCR beta CDR3 regions. The TCR CDR3 first-round RT-PCR relied on the HTBI primer set. Each CDR3 protein gets one entry after TCRdb re-called the multiplex PCR reads with MiXCR. The table shows some 440,000 distinct CDR3 sequences, with around 16% occurring only once. The ends lost 5 bases at V and 7 bases at J; junction bases unmatched: 9. This CDR3 comprises 15 residues. Germline CDR1 reads SGHVS; CDR2 reads FQNEAQ. This clonotype was picked up many times.

The chain is built from TRBV7-8 and TRBJ2-2, with 8 bases matching TRBD2. Sequencing was done on a sample of blood. This TCR was sampled from a woman between 18 and 29 years old with Graves' hyperthyroidism. The CDR3 reads CASSLRTSTIGELFF. The CDR3 DNA follows: TGTGCCAGCAGCCTACGGACTAGCACTATCGGGGAGCTGTTTTTT.